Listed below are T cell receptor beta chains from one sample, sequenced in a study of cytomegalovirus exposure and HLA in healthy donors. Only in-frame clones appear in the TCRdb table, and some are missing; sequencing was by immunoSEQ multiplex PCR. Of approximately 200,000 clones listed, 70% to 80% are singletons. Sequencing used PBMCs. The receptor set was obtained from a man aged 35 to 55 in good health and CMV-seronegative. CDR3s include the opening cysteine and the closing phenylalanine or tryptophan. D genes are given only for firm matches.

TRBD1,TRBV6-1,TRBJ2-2,CATSTGSTGELFF
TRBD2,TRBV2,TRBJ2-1,CASSRLAGGSHEQFF
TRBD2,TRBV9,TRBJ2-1,CASSVGGLAASYNEQFF
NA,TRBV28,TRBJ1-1,CASSLSPPMNTEAFF
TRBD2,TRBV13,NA,CASSRRVAGTYEQYF
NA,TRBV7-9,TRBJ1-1,CSSSLARGREAEAFF
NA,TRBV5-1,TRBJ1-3,CASSFSQADSGNTIYF
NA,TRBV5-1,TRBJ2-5,CASSLEGGRQETQYF
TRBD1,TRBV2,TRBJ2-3,CASSGDRATDTQYF
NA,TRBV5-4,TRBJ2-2,CASSFEGDTGELFF
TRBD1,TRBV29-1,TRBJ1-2,CSVAGTGSYGYTF
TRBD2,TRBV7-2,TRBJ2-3,CASSLLAGGSTDTQYF
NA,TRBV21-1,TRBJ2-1,CASRHTNEQFF
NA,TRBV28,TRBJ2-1,CASSLFADSSYNEQFF
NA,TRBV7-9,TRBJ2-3,CASSLAGQTDTQYF
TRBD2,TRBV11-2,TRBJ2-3,CASSLRSGGPDTQYF
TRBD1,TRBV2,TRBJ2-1,CASTWDREPTRRLF
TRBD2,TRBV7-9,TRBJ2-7,CASSSLLAPSSYEQYF
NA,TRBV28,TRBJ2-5,CASSTIAETQYF
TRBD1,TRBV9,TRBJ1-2,CASNPGQGAEGYTF
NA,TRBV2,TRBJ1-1,CASSEGPAGEAFF
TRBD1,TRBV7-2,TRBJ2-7,CASSLNWDSASYEQYF
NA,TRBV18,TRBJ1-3,CASSPNTLSGGNTIYF
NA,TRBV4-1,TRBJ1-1,CASSQDLREAFF
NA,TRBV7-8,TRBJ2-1,CASSRGASVYNEQFF
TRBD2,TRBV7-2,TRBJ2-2,CASSSAGTSGTGELFF
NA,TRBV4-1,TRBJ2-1,CASSPSRGDYNEQFF
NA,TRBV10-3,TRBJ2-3,CAITRDMGDTQYF
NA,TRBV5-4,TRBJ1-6,CASSADYNSPLHF
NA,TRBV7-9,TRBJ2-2,CASSFSPGTGELFF
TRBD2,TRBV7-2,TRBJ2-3,CASSPRTSGRSRESDTQYF
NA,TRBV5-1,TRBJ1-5,CASSLDGGGNQPQHF
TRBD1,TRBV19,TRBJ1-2,CASSRATGRHYGYTF
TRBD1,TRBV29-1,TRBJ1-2,CSVDKPTTGGAGYGYTF
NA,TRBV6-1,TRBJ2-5,CASSESQTEQETQYF
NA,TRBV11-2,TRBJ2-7,CASSLRGSYEQYF
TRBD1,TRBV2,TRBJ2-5,CASSGRTGGETQYF
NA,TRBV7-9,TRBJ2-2,CASSSQANTGELFF
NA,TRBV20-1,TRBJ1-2,CSTTGYGYTF
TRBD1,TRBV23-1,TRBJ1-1,CASSQETGGGKVEAFF
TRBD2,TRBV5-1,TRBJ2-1,CASSWGLAGNYNEQFF
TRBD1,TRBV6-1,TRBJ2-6,CASREGTAVSYSGANVLTF
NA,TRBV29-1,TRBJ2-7,CSAEGGTGSSYEQYF
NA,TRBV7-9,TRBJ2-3,CASSPASGPTNTQYF
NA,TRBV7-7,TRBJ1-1,CASSLGEHTEAFF
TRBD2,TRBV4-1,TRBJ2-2,CASSRSSLSGSGTGELFF
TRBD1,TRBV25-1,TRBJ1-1,CASTGQGARGAFF